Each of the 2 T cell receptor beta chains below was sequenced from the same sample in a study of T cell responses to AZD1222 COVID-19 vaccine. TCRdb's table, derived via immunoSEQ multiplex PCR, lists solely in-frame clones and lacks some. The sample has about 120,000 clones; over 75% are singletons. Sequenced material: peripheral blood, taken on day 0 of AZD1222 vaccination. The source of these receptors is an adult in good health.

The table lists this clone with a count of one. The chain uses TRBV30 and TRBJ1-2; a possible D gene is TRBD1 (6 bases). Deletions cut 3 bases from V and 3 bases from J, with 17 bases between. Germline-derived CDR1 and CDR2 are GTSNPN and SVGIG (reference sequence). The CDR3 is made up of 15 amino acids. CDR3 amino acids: CAWRPGEGGYYGYTF. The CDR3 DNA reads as TGTGCCTGGAGACCTGGGGAGGGGGGGTACTATGGCTACACCTTC.

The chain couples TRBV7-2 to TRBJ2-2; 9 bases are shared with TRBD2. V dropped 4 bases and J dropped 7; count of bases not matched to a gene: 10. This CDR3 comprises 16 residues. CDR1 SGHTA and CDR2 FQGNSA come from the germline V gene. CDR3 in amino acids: CASSSGGGALVGELFF. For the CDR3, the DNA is TGTGCCAGCAGCTCCGGCGGGGGGGCCTTAGTCGGGGAGCTGTTTTTT.